Below are 22 T cell receptor beta chains sequenced from a single sample in a study of CD8 T cells in ankylosing spondylitis. In TCRdb, the 5' RACE reads were re-called with MiXCR into one record per CDR3 protein. Here the sample spans about 340,000 distinct CDR3 sequences, roughly 14% being singletons. Sequenced: blood, either unsorted or a sorted T cell fraction (not recorded which). The receptor set was obtained from a male donor with ankylosing spondylitis or in good health (not recorded which).

The J gene is TRBJ2-5, the V gene TRBV6-1; no clear D gene. V lost 6 bases to trimming and J lost 7 bases, with 18 bases between them. Germline lookup yields CDR1 MNHNS and CDR2 SASEGT. This CDR3 region has 14 residues. The CDR3 DNA is TGTGCCAGCAGCAGTACCCTAGGCAGAGCGACCCAGTACTTC. Protein product: CASSSTLGRATQYF.

The rearrangement uses TRBV15 and TRBJ2-3; 13 bases map to TRBD2. CDR1 is LNHNV and CDR2 is YYDKDF in the germline V gene (reference sequence). The CDR3 is made up of 18 amino acids. The ends lost 0 bases at V and 5 bases at J; junction bases unmatched: 8. The DNA for the CDR3 is TGTGCCACCAGCAGAGATCCCGGGACTAGCGGGATTCAAGATACGCAGTATTTT. It translates to CATSRDPGTSGIQDTQYF.

This chain links TRBV5-1 with TRBJ2-3, with 8 bases aligning to TRBD2. V lost 0 bases to trimming and J lost 2 bases; unmatched junction nucleotides: 2. This CDR3 spans 15 amino acids. The germline V gene has CDR1 SGHRS and CDR2 YFSETQ. The CDR3 nucleotides are TGCGCCAGCAGCTTGGGGCGGGGGGCCACAGATACGCAGTATTTT. It codes for CASSLGRGATDTQYF.

This clonotype has only a few counts. The chain combines TRBV7-2 with TRBJ2-1, with 8 bases aligning to TRBD2. Trimming at V came to 5 bases and at J to 5 bases, leaving 8 bases not matched to a gene. The CDR3 has 15 amino acids. CDR1 SGHTA and CDR2 FQGNSA come from the germline V gene. This CDR3 reads CASSPHGLAHNEQFF. CDR3 DNA: TGTGCCAGCAGCCCCCATGGACTAGCCCACAATGAGCAGTTCTTC.

This clonotype has only a few counts. V and J are TRBV27 and TRBJ1-6; 10 bases are shared with TRBD1. This CDR3 comprises 15 residues. The V gene's germline CDR1 is MNHEY and CDR2 SMNVEV (reference sequence). V trimming: 5 bases; J trimming: 7 bases; junction bases outside the gene matches: 5. The CDR3 DNA is TGTGCCAGCAGTCCGGGGACAGGGGACAATTCACCCCTCCACTTT. This codes for CASSPGTGDNSPLHF.

This clonotype was counted a few times. The chain joins TRBV2 to TRBJ2-3; the D gene could be TRBD1 or TRBD2 (5 bases each). In germline, CDR1 is SNHLY, CDR2 FYNNEI. CDR3 length: 15 amino acids. V lost 4 bases and J 2 bases, leaving 13 bases between the germline ends. In DNA form, the CDR3 reads TGTGCCAGCAGTGGCCGGGACCGCACCACAGATACGCAGTATTTT. As protein: CASSGRDRTTDTQYF.

This clonotype was seen many times. The V gene is TRBV7-8, the J gene TRBJ2-5; D is undetermined. CDR1 is SGHVS, CDR2 FQNEAQ, per germline. The CDR3 sequence is 13 residues long. V dropped 1 base and J dropped 3 bases, with 6 bases sitting between them. The CDR3 DNA follows: TGTGCCAGCAGCTTAGGGTTTAAAGAGACCCAGTACTTC. Translated: CASSLGFKETQYF.

There are a few counts of this clonotype. V is TRBV5-1 and J is TRBJ2-5; D perhaps matches TRBD1 (5 bases). The V end lost 0 bases, the J end lost 5 bases, and 23 bases lay between the germline ends. The V gene's germline CDR1 is SGHRS and CDR2 YFSETQ. CDR3 length: 18 amino acids. CDR3 nucleotides: TGCGCCAGCAGCTTGGCCGGGCCGAAGGCCCCCAGGGTGGAGACCCAGTACTTC. Residues: CASSLAGPKAPRVETQYF.

The V and J genes are TRBV5-4 and TRBJ1-1; the match to TRBD1 covers 7 bases. The V and J ends lost 2 bases and 2 bases, in that order; junction bases with no gene match: 6. This CDR3 contains 15 residues. CDR1 SGHNT and CDR2 YYREEE come from the germline V gene (reference sequence). CDR3 residues: CASSFDRDQNTEAFF. For the CDR3, the DNA is TGTGCCAGCAGCTTTGACAGGGACCAAAACACTGAAGCTTTCTTT. Based on the CDR3 plus reference TRBV5-4 and TRBJ1-1, the full variable domain is ETGVTQSPTHLIKTRGQQVTLRCSSQSGHNTVSWYQQALGQGPQFIFQYYREEENGRGNFPPRFSGLQFPNYSSELNVNALELDDSALYLCASSFDRDQNTEAFFGQGTRLTVV.

This clonotype was observed many times. The chain couples TRBV5-1 to TRBJ1-1; a possible D gene is TRBD1 (6 bases). This CDR3 spans 15 amino acids. Germline CDR1 reads SGHRS; CDR2 reads YFSETQ. V dropped 0 bases and J dropped 4 bases, with 13 bases sitting between them. In DNA, the CDR3 is TGCGCCAGCAGCTTGGTAACAGGGCAGGGCACTGAAGCTTTCTTT. Its protein is CASSLVTGQGTEAFF.

This clonotype was counted only a few times. The chain carries TRBV6-5 and TRBJ1-3; 8 bases agree with TRBD1. The CDR3 spans 16 residues. The J segment lost 2 bases and the V segment lost 2 bases, leaving 5 bases of the junction unmatched. Germline assignment: CDR1 MNHEY and CDR2 SVGAGI. CDR3 sequence reads: CASSYGTGLTGNTIYF. The CDR3 nucleotides read TGTGCCAGCAGTTACGGGACAGGCCTTACTGGAAACACCATATATTTT.

This clonotype was seen a handful of times. The rearrangement links TRBV10-3 to TRBJ1-1; D gene uncertain. Per the germline V gene, CDR1 is ENHRY and CDR2 is SYGVKD. The CDR3 runs 13 residues. Trimming left V 0 bases short and J 3 bases short, with 5 bases between. The CDR3 bases are TGTGCCATCAGTGAGTCGATTGACACTGAAGCTTTCTTT. It is translated as CAISESIDTEAFF.

This clonotype has only a few counts. The rearrangement joins TRBV27 to TRBJ2-1; tentatively, D is TRBD2 (6 bases). The CDR3 extends over 16 amino acids. V was cut by 6 bases and J by 2 bases, with 17 bases left in between. Per germline, CDR1 MNHEY and CDR2 SMNVEV (reference sequence). The CDR3 reads CASRDGSSFPYNEQFF. In DNA form, the CDR3 reads TGTGCCAGCAGAGACGGGAGTAGTTTTCCCTACAATGAGCAGTTCTTC.

The sample holds a few counts of this clonotype. V usage is TRBV12-3 or TRBV12-4 and J usage is TRBJ1-1; 8 bases match TRBD1. CDR3 length equals 13 residues. Germline trimming cut 5 bases from V and 5 bases from J; bases unmatched to any gene: 4. In DNA form, the CDR3 reads TGTGCCAGCAGTCTGCGGACAGGGACTGAAGCTTTCTTT. This codes for CASSLRTGTEAFF.

The rearrangement joins TRBV27 to TRBJ2-7; D is undetermined. The CDR3 consists of 14 residues. Germline CDR1 and CDR2: MNHEY and SMNVEV (reference sequence). V lost 8 bases and J 6 bases, leaving 20 bases between the germline ends. The CDR3 DNA follows: TGTGCCAGCGCCCATCCCGAAGATCGCCTCGAGCAGTACTTC. Translation gives CASAHPEDRLEQYF.

In its sample, this clonotype was seen many times. One end of the junction does not line up with germline, which may come from a read error. The V and J genes are TRBV11-2 and TRBJ1-4, with a possible D match to TRBD1 (5 bases). The CDR3 has 13 residues. Germline-derived CDR1 and CDR2 are SGHAT and FQNNGV. The CDR3 sequence is CASSSGTVGLTVF. In nucleotides, the CDR3 is TGTGCCAGCAGCTCCGGGACGGTCGGGTTAACCGTTTTT.

This clonotype appeared a few times. The chain recombines TRBV7-2 with TRBJ1-1; perhaps TRBD1 as D (6 bases). The CDR3 consists of 17 residues. Germline V CDR1 and CDR2: SGHTA, FQGNSA. Trimming removed 0 bases at V and 6 bases at J, with 20 bases between. The CDR3 coding sequence is TGTGCCAGCAGCTTAGCGCTCACAGGGTGGGCGAGGGCTGAAGCTTTCTTT. As protein: CASSLALTGWARAEAFF.

The chain recombines TRBV4-2 with TRBJ2-1, with 9 nucleotides matching TRBD2. The CDR3 runs 16 residues. Per germline, CDR1 LGHNA and CDR2 YNFKEQ. The V gene end was trimmed by 1 base and the J gene end by 6 bases; junction bases not matched to a gene: 7. The CDR3 DNA is TGTGCCAGCAGCCAAGCCGGGGTAGCGGGGGTCAATGAGCAGTTCTTC. This translates into CASSQAGVAGVNEQFF.

This clonotype occurred a few times. The chain employs TRBV5-1 and TRBJ2-5; a weak D match, TRBD2 (6 bases). This CDR3 has 14 amino acids. Trimming took off 3 bases at V and 1 base at J, with 10 bases between the two ends. CDR1 is SGHRS and CDR2 is YFSETQ in the germline V gene. The CDR3 DNA sequence: TGCGCCAGCAGCTCTCCCGGGGGCCAAGAGACCCAGTACTTC. Its protein product is CASSSPGGQETQYF.

This clonotype was found a few times. The chain uses TRBV12-3 or TRBV12-4 and TRBJ1-1; weak D call: TRBD1 (6 bases). Trimming took off 6 bases at V and 1 base at J, with 12 bases between the two ends. CDR3 length equals 14 residues. CDR3 in amino acids: CASRAGQSNTEAFF. CDR3 DNA sequence: TGTGCCAGCAGGGCCGGACAGTCGAACACTGAAGCTTTCTTT.

This clonotype was picked up many times. V and J are TRBV3-1 and TRBJ1-1; D gene uncertain. Germline V lookup: CDR1 LGHDT, CDR2 YNNKEL (reference sequence). The CDR3 is 13 residues long. The V end was cut by 1 base, the J end by 3 bases, with 6 bases between. CDR3 in DNA: TGTGCCAGCAGCCAAGGGCTGGACACTGAAGCTTTCTTT. It specifies CASSQGLDTEAFF.

V usage is TRBV7-9 and J usage is TRBJ2-2; the D gene is possibly TRBD1 (6 bases). From germline, CDR1 is SEHNR and CDR2 FQNEAQ (reference sequence). Trimming took 3 bases from V and 1 from J, leaving 9 bases between them. This CDR3 has 15 amino acids. The CDR3 region is CASSFEQGNTGELFF. The CDR3 bases are TGTGCCAGCAGCTTTGAACAGGGGAACACCGGGGAGCTGTTTTTT.